The T cell receptor beta chain under discussion was sequenced for a study of CD8 T cells in ankylosing spondylitis. Study-level results: The clones that were linked to disease were reported to be significantly enriched in matched synovial fluid samples from ankylosing spondylitis patients. With a CD8+ phenotype, disease-linked clones were relatively rare in peripheral blood. Fewer than ten highly homologous variants made up a TCR beta motif that seemed to typify ankylosing spondylitis blood.

One entry per CDR3 protein, called by TCRdb with MiXCR from the 5' RACE reads. Counted here are hundreds of thousands of distinct CDR3 sequences, less than 25% occurring once; the ten biggest clones make up under 4%. The length of the CDR3 is 12 residues. Germline CDR1 MNHEY, CDR2 SVGEGT. V was cut by 4 bases and J by 7 bases, with 10 bases left in between. On this clonotype: What it binds is unknown.

This chain uses TRBV6-2 or TRBV6-3 with TRBJ1-1; D gene unclear. Specimen: blood, either unsorted or a sorted T cell fraction (not recorded which). The sequence came from a female donor with ankylosing spondylitis or in good health (not recorded which). For the CDR3, the DNA is TGTGCCAGCAGTTTCAGCGGTCTTGAAGCTTTCTTT. Translated: CASSFSGLEAFF.